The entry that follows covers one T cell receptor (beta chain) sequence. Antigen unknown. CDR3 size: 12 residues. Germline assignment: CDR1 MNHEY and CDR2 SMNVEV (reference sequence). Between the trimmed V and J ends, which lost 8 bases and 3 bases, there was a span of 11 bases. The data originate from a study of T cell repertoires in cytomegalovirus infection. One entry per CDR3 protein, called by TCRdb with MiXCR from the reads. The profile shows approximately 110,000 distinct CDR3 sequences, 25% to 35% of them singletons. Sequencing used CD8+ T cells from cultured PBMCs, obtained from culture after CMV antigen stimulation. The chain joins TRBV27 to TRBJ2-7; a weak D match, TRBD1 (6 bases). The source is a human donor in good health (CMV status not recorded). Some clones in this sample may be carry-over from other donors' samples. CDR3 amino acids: CASGRGDYEQYF. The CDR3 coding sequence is TGTGCCAGCGGCAGGGGAGACTACGAGCAGTACTTC.